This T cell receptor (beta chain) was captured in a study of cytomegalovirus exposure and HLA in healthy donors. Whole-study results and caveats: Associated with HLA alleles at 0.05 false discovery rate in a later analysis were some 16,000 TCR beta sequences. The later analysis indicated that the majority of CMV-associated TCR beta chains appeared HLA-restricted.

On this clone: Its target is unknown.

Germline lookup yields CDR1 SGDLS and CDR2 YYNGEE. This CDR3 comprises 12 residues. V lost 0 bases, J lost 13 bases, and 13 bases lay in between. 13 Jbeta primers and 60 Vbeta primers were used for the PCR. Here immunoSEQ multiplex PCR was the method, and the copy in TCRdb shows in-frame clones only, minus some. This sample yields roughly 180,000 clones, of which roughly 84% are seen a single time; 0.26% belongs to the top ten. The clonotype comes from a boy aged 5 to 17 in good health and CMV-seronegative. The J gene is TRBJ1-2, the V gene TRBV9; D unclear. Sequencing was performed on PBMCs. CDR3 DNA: TGTGCCAGCAGCGTAGCTCGGGGTCCTCCCACCTTC. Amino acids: CASSVARGPPTF.